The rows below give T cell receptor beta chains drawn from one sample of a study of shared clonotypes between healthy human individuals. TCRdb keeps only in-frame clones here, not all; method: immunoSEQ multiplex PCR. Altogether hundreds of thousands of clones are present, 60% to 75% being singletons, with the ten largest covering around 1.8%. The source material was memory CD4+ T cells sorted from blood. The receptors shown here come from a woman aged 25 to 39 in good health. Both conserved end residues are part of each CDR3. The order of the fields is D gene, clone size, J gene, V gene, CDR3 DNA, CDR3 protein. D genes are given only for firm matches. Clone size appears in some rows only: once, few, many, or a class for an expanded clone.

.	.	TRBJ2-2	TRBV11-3	TGTGCCAGCAGCTCCCAGGGGGAGGTTTCCGGCGGGGAGCTGTTTTTT	CASSSQGEVSGGELFF
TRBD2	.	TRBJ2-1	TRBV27	TGTGCCAGCACTTATAGCGGGAGGTGGAATGAGCAGTTCTTC	CASTYSGRWNEQFF
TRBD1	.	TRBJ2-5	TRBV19	TGTGCCAGTAGTATGGCTACAGGGGTCCAGACCCAGTACTTC	CASSMATGVQTQYF
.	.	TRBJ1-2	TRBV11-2	TGTGCCAGCAGCCGATTGACAGGACTCATTGGCTACACCTTC	CASSRLTGLIGYTF
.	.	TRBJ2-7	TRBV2	TGTGCCAGCAGTCGGACGCAGACCTACGAGCAGTACTTC	CASSRTQTYEQYF
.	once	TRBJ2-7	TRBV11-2	TGTGCCAGCAGCTTCCAACGGGATAGCTACGAGCAGTACTTC	CASSFQRDSYEQYF
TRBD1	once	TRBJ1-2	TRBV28	TGTGCCAGCAGTGCCGGGACAGGGCCCCTTCCGCACTATGGCTACACCTTC	CASSAGTGPLPHYGYTF
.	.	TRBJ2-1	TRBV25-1	TGTGCCAGCAGTGAATTGGGAGGGGGTGGAAATGAGCAGTTCTTC	CASSELGGGGNEQFF
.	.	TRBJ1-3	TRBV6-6	TGTGCCAGCAGTTTCCGGGACCACTCTGGAAACACCATATATTTT	CASSFRDHSGNTIYF
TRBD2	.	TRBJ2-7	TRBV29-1	TGCAGCGTTTCCTCCGGGACTAACTCCTACGAGCAGTACTTC	CSVSSGTNSYEQYF
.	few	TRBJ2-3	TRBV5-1	TGCGCCAGCAGCTTGGAAGGCAGGGGGGACACAGATACGCAGTATTTT	CASSLEGRGDTDTQYF
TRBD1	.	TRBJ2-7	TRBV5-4	TGTGCCAGCAGCTTGTTCCAGGGGGCCAGGGAGCAGTACTTC	CASSLFQGAREQYF
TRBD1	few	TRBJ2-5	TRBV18	TGTGCCAGCTCACCCAGGGACAGCGGTAGAGAGACCCAGTACTTC	CASSPRDSGRETQYF
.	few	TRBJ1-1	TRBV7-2	TGTGCCAGCAGCACTCAGGGGTATAGGGCTTTCTTT	CASSTQGYRAFF
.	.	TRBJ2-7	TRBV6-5	TGTGCCAGCAAAGTAGGGCAGGCTGTCTACGAGCAGTACTTC	CASKVGQAVYEQYF
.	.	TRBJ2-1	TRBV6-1	TGTGCCAGCAGTGAAGGACCTCACCACAATGAGCAGTTCTTC	CASSEGPHHNEQFF
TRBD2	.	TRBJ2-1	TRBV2	TGTGCCAGCAGACGACTAGCGGGAGGGTACAATGAGCAGTTCTTC	CASRRLAGGYNEQFF
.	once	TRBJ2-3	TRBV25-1	TGTGCCAGCAGTGAAAAAAACGTTGTGGACCAAGATACGCAGTATTTT	CASSEKNVVDQDTQYF
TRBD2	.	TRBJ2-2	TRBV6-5	TGTGCCAGCAGTTCTAGCGGGATTGGCACCGGGGAGCTGTTTTTT	CASSSSGIGTGELFF
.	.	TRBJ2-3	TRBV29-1	TGCAGCGTTGGGGGTAGCACAGATACGCAGTATTTT	CSVGGSTDTQYF
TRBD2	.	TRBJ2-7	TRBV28	TGTGCCAGCAACAAGGGACTAGCGGGGAGAGGGGTCAAAGAGCAGTACTTC	CASNKGLAGRGVKEQYF
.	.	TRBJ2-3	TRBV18	TGTGCCAGCTCACCGCCCCGGGGCAGCTTAAAAGGGGATACGCAGTATTTT	CASSPPRGSLKGDTQYF
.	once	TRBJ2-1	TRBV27	TGTGCCAGCGGATATTACAGGAGGTCCTACAATGAGCAGTTCTTC	CASGYYRRSYNEQFF
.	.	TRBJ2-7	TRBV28	TGTGCCAGCATTCCTCGGATCCGACACTCACTTTCCTACGAGCAGTACTTC	CASIPRIRHSLSYEQYF
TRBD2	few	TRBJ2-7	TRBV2	TGTGCCAGCACTGAGCTAGCGGCCTCCTACGAGCAGTACTTC	CASTELAASYEQYF
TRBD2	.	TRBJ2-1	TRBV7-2	TGTGCCAGCAGCTATCCCCTTGGAGGACTAGCCGGTCGGGAGCAGTTCTTC	CASSYPLGGLAGREQFF
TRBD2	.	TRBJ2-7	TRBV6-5	TGTGCCAGCAGCCAAGCGGGAGCGTGGGGAGAGCAGTACTTC	CASSQAGAWGEQYF
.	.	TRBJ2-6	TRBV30	TGTGCCTGGAGTGGTGATAGGAGAACTGGGGCCAACGTCCTGACTTTC	CAWSGDRRTGANVLTF
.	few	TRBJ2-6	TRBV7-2	TGTGCCAGCAGCTTTAGCGGGGCCAACGTCCTGACTTTC	CASSFSGANVLTF
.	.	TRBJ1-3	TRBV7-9	TGTGCCAGCAGCTTCACCCAGACCGGAGGAAACACCATATATTTT	CASSFTQTGGNTIYF
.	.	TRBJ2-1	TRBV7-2	TGTGCCAGCAGCTCAGGAATGTATGAGTACAATGAGCAGTTCTTC	CASSSGMYEYNEQFF
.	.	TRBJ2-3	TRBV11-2	TGTGCCAGCAGCTTACAGGGGCCCACAGATACGCAGTATTTT	CASSLQGPTDTQYF
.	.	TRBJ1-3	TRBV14	TGTGCCAGCAGCCCATTCAGATCTGGAAACACCATATATTTT	CASSPFRSGNTIYF
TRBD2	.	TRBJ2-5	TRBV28	TGTGCCAGCAGTTCAAGCGGGGCGGAGACCCAGTACTTC	CASSSSGAETQYF
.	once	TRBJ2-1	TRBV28	TGTGCCAGCAGTTTATTCGCGTCCTACAATGAGCAGTTCTTC	CASSLFASYNEQFF
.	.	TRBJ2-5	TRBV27	TGTGCCAGCAGCCCCATTCCAGGACGGTACCAAGAGACCCAGTACTTC	CASSPIPGRYQETQYF
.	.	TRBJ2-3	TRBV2	TGTGCCAGCAGGACACAGGGTACAGATACGCAGTATTTT	CASRTQGTDTQYF
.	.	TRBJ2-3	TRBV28	TGTGCCAGCAGGCCCATTGTGTTGCGTACGCAGTATTTT	CASRPIVLRTQYF
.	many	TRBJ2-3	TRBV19	TGTGCCAGTAGTATATGGGGGACGAACACAGATACGCAGTATTTT	CASSIWGTNTDTQYF
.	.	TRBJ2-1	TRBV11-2	TGTGCCAGCAGCAGGGGGGGCATTAGCTTCTACAATGAGCAGTTCTTC	CASSRGGISFYNEQFF
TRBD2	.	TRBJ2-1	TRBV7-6	TGTGCCAGCAGCTTAGCGACTAGCGGGAGTTCCTACAATGAGCAGTTCTTC	CASSLATSGSSYNEQFF
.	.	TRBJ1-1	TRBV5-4	TGTGCCAGCAAATCGAGAGGAGGCACTGAAGCTTTCTTT	CASKSRGGTEAFF
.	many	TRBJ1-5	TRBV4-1	TGCGCCAGCAGCCAGGACCGTAACAATCAGCCCCAGCATTTT	CASSQDRNNQPQHF
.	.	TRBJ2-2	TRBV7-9	TGTGCCAGCAGCTACCTCCTAGGTCCCGGGGAGCTGTTTTTT	CASSYLLGPGELFF
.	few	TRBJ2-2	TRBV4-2	TGTGCCAGCAGCCCCAGACAGGACAGAAGCACCGGGGAGCTGTTTTTT	CASSPRQDRSTGELFF
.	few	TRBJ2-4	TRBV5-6	TGTGCCAGCAGCTTGTATGGGGGAAAAAACATTCAGTACTTC	CASSLYGGKNIQYF
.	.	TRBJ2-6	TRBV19	TGTGCCAGTAGAGAAGGGACGGGTTCTACCGGGGCCAACGTCCTGACTTTC	CASREGTGSTGANVLTF
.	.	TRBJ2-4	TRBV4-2	TGTGCCAGCAGCCAAGATCTGTTAGAGTTAGCCAAAAACATTCAGTACTTC	CASSQDLLELAKNIQYF
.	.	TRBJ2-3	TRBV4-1	TGCGCCAGCAGCCAAGATCTTGGGGGAACAAGGGATACGCAGTATTTT	CASSQDLGGTRDTQYF
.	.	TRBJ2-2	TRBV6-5	TGTGCCAGCGCTAAATCGTTCGCGAACACCGGGGAGCTGTTTTTT	CASAKSFANTGELFF
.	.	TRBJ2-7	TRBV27	TGTGCCAGCAGCTCCACCCGGGGTCTTCCTTCCTACGAGCAGTACTTC	CASSSTRGLPSYEQYF
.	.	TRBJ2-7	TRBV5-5	TGTGCCAGCAGCCTAGACAGTATTCGGTACGAGCAGTACTTC	CASSLDSIRYEQYF
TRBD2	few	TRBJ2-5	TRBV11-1	TGTGCCAGCAGCCGACTAGCTCCCGAGACCCAGTACTTC	CASSRLAPETQYF
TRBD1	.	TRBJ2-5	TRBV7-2	TGTGCCAGCAGCCCTGGTGGGACAGGGGGCCTCCTCCAAGAGACCCAGTACTTC	CASSPGGTGGLLQETQYF
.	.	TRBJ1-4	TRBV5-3	TGTGCCAGAAGGGGGAGAGGCAACAGGGTGAGGAATGAAAAACTGTTTTTT	CARRGRGNRVRNEKLFF
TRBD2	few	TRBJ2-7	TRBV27	TGTGCCAGCAGTACTAGCGGGAGGGTTCACGAGCAGTACTTC	CASSTSGRVHEQYF
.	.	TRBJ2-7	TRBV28	TGTGCCAGCAGTTTCCGTTCCCACGAGCAGTACTTC	CASSFRSHEQYF
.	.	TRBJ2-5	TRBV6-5	TGTGCCAGCAGTTACGGTTTTGCGGGCCGGGAGACCCAGTACTTC	CASSYGFAGRETQYF
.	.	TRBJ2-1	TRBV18	TGTGCCAGCTCACCACCTAACGGGGACGTCTACAATGAGCAGTTCTTC	CASSPPNGDVYNEQFF
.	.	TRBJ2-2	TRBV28	TGTGCCAGCAGTTCGAGTGGGGGCACCGGGGAGCTGTTTTTT	CASSSSGGTGELFF